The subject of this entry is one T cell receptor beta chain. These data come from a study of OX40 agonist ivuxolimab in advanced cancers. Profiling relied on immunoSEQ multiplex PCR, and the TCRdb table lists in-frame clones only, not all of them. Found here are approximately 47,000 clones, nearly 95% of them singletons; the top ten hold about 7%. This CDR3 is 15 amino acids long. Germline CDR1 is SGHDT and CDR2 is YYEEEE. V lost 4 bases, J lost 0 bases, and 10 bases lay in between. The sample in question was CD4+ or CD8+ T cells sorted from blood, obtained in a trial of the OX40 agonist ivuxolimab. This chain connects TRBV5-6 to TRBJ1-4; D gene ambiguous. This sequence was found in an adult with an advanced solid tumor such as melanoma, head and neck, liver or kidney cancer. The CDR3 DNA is TGTGCCAGCAGCCAGCAGGCGACAACTAATGAAAAACTGTTTTTT. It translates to CASSQQATTNEKLFF.